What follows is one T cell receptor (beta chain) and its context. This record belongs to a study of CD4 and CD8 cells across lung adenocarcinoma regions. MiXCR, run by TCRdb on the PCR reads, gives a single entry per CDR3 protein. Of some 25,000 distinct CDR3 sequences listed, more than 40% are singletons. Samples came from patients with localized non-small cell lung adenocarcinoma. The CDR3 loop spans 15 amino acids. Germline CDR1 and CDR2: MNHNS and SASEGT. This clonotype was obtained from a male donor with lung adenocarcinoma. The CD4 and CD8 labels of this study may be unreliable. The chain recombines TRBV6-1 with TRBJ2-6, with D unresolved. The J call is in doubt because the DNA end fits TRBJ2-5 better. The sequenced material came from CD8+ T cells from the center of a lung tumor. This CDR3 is CASSEQASCSYVQYF. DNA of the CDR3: TGTGCCAGCAGTGAGCAGGCTTCCTGCTCCTACGTCCAGTACTTC.